This T cell receptor beta chain is drawn from a study of OX40 agonist ivuxolimab in advanced cancers. Study-wide points: Relatively little clonal expansion, among the lowest observed, appeared in partial responders at 0.1-3.0 mg/kg.

Profiling relied on immunoSEQ multiplex PCR, and the TCRdb table lists in-frame clones only, not all of them. The table shows about 110,000 clones, with about nine tenths occurring only once. For this clone: The target antigen is unknown.

The germline V gene has CDR1 SGHAT and CDR2 FQNNGV. Deletions cut 4 bases from V and 0 bases from J, with 12 bases between. CDR3 size: 15 residues. The source is an adult with an advanced solid tumor such as melanoma, head and neck, liver or kidney cancer. Material: CD4+ or CD8+ T cells sorted from blood, obtained in a trial of the OX40 agonist ivuxolimab. The chain uses TRBV11-2 and TRBJ1-1; the D is unclear. The DNA of the CDR3 is TGTGCCAGCAGCTCGCAACTGGGCATGAACACTGAAGCTTTCTTT. It encodes CASSSQLGMNTEAFF.